These 22 T cell receptor beta chains came from one sample sequenced in a study of T-cell memory formation after mild COVID-19. TCRdb reanalysed the 5' RACE reads using MiXCR and keeps one entry per CDR3 protein. The sample holds 140,000 to 150,000 distinct CDR3 sequences; roughly 21% are singletons and the top ten take around 2.5%. Source material: PBMCs or a T cell subset sorted from them (not recorded which). These TCRs come from an adult woman who had mild COVID-19 (a few samples of this study predate the infection). Cell type and time point are not known.

This clonotype turned up a few times. The V and J genes are TRBV20-1 and TRBJ2-7; tentatively, D is TRBD2 (5 bases). Trimming removed 6 bases at V and 9 bases at J, with 15 bases between. This CDR3 comprises 11 residues. CDR1 DFQATT and CDR2 SNEGSKA come from the germline V gene (reference sequence). As DNA, the CDR3 is TGCAGTGCCGGAGGTACCGCAGGGCAGTACTTC. This encodes CSAGGTAGQYF.

This clonotype was detected only a few times. This sequence joins TRBV2 and TRBJ1-2, with 8 bases matching TRBD1. There are 13 residues in the CDR3. Trimming at V came to 5 bases and at J to 5 bases, leaving 4 bases not matched to a gene. The V gene's germline CDR1 is SNHLY and CDR2 FYNNEI. CDR3 DNA sequence: TGTGCCAGCAGTCGGACAGGGAAATATGGCTACACCTTC. This gives the protein CASSRTGKYGYTF. The full variable domain, completed using reference TRBV2 and TRBJ1-2, is EPEVTQTPSHQVTQMGQEVILRCVPISNHLYFYWYRQILGQKVEFLVSFYNNEISEKSEIFDDQFSVERPDGSNFTLKIRSTKLEDSAMYFCASSRTGKYGYTFGSGTRLTVV.

This clonotype has just one count. The chain carries TRBV7-2 and TRBJ1-6, with D possibly matching TRBD1 (5 bases). Looked up from germline, CDR1 is SGHTA and CDR2 is FQGNSA. Trimming pared 4 bases from V and 19 bases from J, leaving 14 bases between. This CDR3 has 11 amino acids. Written as DNA, the CDR3 is TGTGCCAGCAGCTCTTCCCTGGGACTTCACTTT. It translates to CASSSSLGLHF.

J is TRBJ1-2 and V is TRBV19, with 12 bases matching TRBD1. V shed 1 base and J 8 bases; nucleotides not matched to a gene: 8. Germline V CDR1 and CDR2: LNHDA, SQIVND (reference sequence). The CDR3 is 16 amino acids. This CDR3 reads CASSIARGQGAYGYTF. In nucleotides, the CDR3 is TGTGCCAGTAGTATAGCCCGGGGACAGGGGGCCTACGGCTACACCTTC.

This clonotype was observed a handful of times. The chain combines TRBV3-1 with TRBJ2-2; unclear D gene. This CDR3 has 14 amino acids. Germline CDR1 reads LGHDT; CDR2 reads YNNKEL (reference sequence). V gave up 2 bases and J gave up 1 base, with 5 bases separating them. DNA of the CDR3: TGTGCCAGCAGCCAAATGAGGAACACCGGGGAGCTGTTTTTT. Its translation: CASSQMRNTGELFF.

The gene calls are TRBV12-3 or TRBV12-4 and TRBJ1-5; 7 bases map to TRBD1. This CDR3 region has 15 residues. V trimming: 6 bases; J trimming: 3 bases; junction bases outside the gene matches: 8. For the CDR3, the DNA is TGTGCCAGCAGCCGCGGGACAGATAACAATCAGCCCCAGCATTTT. Protein sequence: CASSRGTDNNQPQHF.

V usage is TRBV12-3 or TRBV12-4 and J usage is TRBJ2-2; D unresolved. The CDR3 covers 13 residues. V was trimmed by 7 bases and J by 5 bases, leaving 11 bases between them. The CDR3 reads CASTPARTGELFF. CDR3 DNA sequence: TGTGCCAGCACCCCCGCTCGTACCGGGGAGCTGTTTTTT.

The chain uses TRBV7-2 and TRBJ2-1; 7 positions agree with TRBD1. V dropped 0 bases and J dropped 9; count of bases not matched to a gene: 5. The germline V gene has CDR1 SGHTA and CDR2 FQGNSA. CDR3 size: 14 residues. The CDR3 loop is CASSLAKQGSEQFF. In DNA form, the CDR3 reads TGTGCCAGCAGCTTAGCTAAACAGGGGAGTGAGCAGTTCTTC.

This clonotype occurred many times. The rearrangement uses TRBV5-1 and TRBJ1-1; 8 nucleotides match TRBD1. The CDR3 loop spans 14 amino acids. V was clipped by 4 bases and J by 1 base; unmatched bases: 3. From germline, CDR1 is SGHRS and CDR2 YFSETQ. The CDR3 coding sequence is TGCGCCAGCAGCCCCGGGACAGGGAACACTGAAGCTTTCTTT. Amino acids: CASSPGTGNTEAFF.

The CDR3 DNA is TGTGCCAGCAGTCTCGGGACTAGCGGATTTGATACGCAGTATTTT. Its translation is CASSLGTSGFDTQYF. V and J are TRBV5-5 and TRBJ2-3; 11 bases agree with TRBD2. With V trimmed by 5 bases and J by 6 bases, 8 bases remained unmatched. The CDR3 has 15 residues. Germline CDR1 SGHKS, CDR2 YYEKEE (reference sequence).

This clonotype was detected many times. The rearrangement uses TRBV12-3 or TRBV12-4 and TRBJ2-1, with TRBD2 matching over 10 bases. After removal of 4 bases from V and 5 bases from J, the junction contained 8 bases not matched to a gene. This CDR3 contains 16 residues. CDR3 sequence: CASSSSSGGKNNEQFF. CDR3 sequence (DNA): TGTGCCAGCAGTTCCTCTAGCGGGGGTAAGAACAATGAGCAGTTCTTC.

This clonotype was seen a handful of times. This chain uses TRBV12-3 or TRBV12-4 with TRBJ1-3; D might be TRBD1 (6 bases). Trimming left V 6 bases short and J 7 bases short, with 16 bases between. The CDR3 contains 14 residues. CDR3 residues: CASSAGGGRNTIYF. As DNA, the CDR3 is TGTGCCAGCAGCGCCGGGGGGGGCCGGAACACCATATATTTT.

The V gene is TRBV2, the J gene TRBJ2-1, with D maybe TRBD2 (6 bases). CDR3 length: 15 amino acids. Germline loops: CDR1 SNHLY, CDR2 FYNNEI. Trimming took off 2 bases at V and 0 bases at J, with 8 bases between the two ends. The CDR3 nucleotides read TGTGCCAGCAGTGAAAAGCGGGTCTCCTACAATGAGCAGTTCTTC. Protein: CASSEKRVSYNEQFF. Supplemented by reference TRBV2 and TRBJ2-1, the full variable domain reads EPEVTQTPSHQVTQMGQEVILRCVPISNHLYFYWYRQILGQKVEFLVSFYNNEISEKSEIFDDQFSVERPDGSNFTLKIRSTKLEDSAMYFCASSEKRVSYNEQFFGPGTRLTVL.

This clonotype was counted many times. The V gene is TRBV30, the J gene TRBJ1-6, with D possibly TRBD1 on 5 matching bases. Germline assignment: CDR1 GTSNPN and CDR2 SVGIG (reference sequence). The CDR3 is 14 amino acids. V lost 4 bases and J 5 bases, leaving 12 bases between the germline ends. The CDR3 here is CAWNMGTNNSPLHF. CDR3 nucleotide sequence: TGTGCCTGGAACATGGGGACTAATAATTCACCCCTCCACTTT.

The chain's CDR3 is CSSGLADNEQFF. CDR3 nucleotides: TGCAGCTCGGGACTAGCGGACAATGAGCAGTTCTTC. This rearrangement joins TRBV29-1 to TRBJ2-1; 11 bases are a match to TRBD2. The CDR3 totals 12 residues. CDR1 and CDR2 (germline): SQVTM, ANQGSEA. The J segment lost 5 bases and the V segment lost 8 bases, leaving 2 bases of the junction unmatched.

The genes are TRBV30 and TRBJ2-2, with 7 bases identical to TRBD1. The junction had 6 bases not matched to a gene; V was cut back by 1 base and J by 4 bases. Germline-derived CDR1 and CDR2 are GTSNPN and SVGIG (reference sequence). The CDR3 runs 15 residues. The CDR3 here is CAWSGLGTVTGELFF. CDR3 DNA sequence: TGTGCCTGGAGTGGCCTTGGGACAGTCACCGGGGAGCTGTTTTTT.

This clonotype has a handful of counts. The chain uses TRBV5-1 and TRBJ2-2; 8 bases fit TRBD1. The CDR3 extends over 17 amino acids. Germline-derived CDR1 and CDR2 are SGHRS and YFSETQ. With V trimmed by 0 bases and J by 2 bases, 6 bases remained unmatched. The CDR3 spells CASSLAGGPSNTGELFF. CDR3 DNA sequence: TGCGCCAGCAGCTTGGCAGGGGGCCCCTCAAACACCGGGGAGCTGTTTTTT.

The sample holds a few counts of this clonotype. V usage is TRBV12-3 or TRBV12-4 and J usage is TRBJ1-2, with no clear D. The germline V and J ends were trimmed by 4 bases and 4 bases, with 4 bases remaining between them. There are 11 residues in the CDR3. CDR3 in DNA: TGTGCCAGCAGTTACGGCTATGGCTACACCTTC. It codes for CASSYGYGYTF.

The CDR3 sequence: CASSPRGGPNNEQFF. DNA for the CDR3: TGTGCCAGCAGCCCGCGGGGGGGGCCCAACAATGAGCAGTTCTTC. The rearrangement uses TRBV7-9 and TRBJ2-1; 9 nucleotides match TRBD2. The CDR3 length is 15 residues. V lost 5 bases to trimming and J lost 5 bases; unmatched junction nucleotides: 7. The germline CDR1 and CDR2 sequences are SEHNR and FQNEAQ (reference sequence).

This chain links TRBV12-5 with TRBJ2-1, with 7 positions matching TRBD1. The V gene end was trimmed by 1 base and the J gene end by 9 bases; junction bases not matched to a gene: 18. Germline V gene sequence: CDR1 LGHNT, CDR2 FRNRAP. This CDR3 has 18 amino acids. In DNA form, the CDR3 reads TGTGCTAGTGGTTTGGCAGCCTTTACCGGACAGGTTTGGAGTGAGCAGTTCTTC. This gives the protein CASGLAAFTGQVWSEQFF.

Here the CDR3 reads CASSRGGQPQHF. Here the CDR3 DNA reads TGTGCCAGCAGTCGAGGGGGGCAGCCCCAGCATTTT. This rearrangement joins TRBV12-3 or TRBV12-4 to TRBJ1-5; D may be TRBD1 (6 bases). The CDR3 runs 12 residues. V was shortened by 5 bases and J by 7 bases, with 9 bases between the two germline ends.

The chain uses TRBV5-1 and TRBJ1-1, with D possibly being TRBD1 (5 bases). V was clipped by 4 bases and J by 4 bases, with 14 bases between them. This CDR3 region has 14 residues. CDR1 is SGHRS, CDR2 YFSETQ, per germline. The DNA for the CDR3 is TGCGCCAGCAGCCCGACAGCCGGGGGCACTGAAGCTTTCTTT. This sequence encodes CASSPTAGGTEAFF.